This passage covers 20 T cell receptor beta chains from one sample sequenced in a study of somatic mutations in cytotoxic T cells in rheumatoid arthritis. Profiled with immunoSEQ multiplex PCR; TCRdb holds only in-frame clones, not every one. The data show fewer than 25,000 clones, 65% to 70% seen once. Sequencing was carried out using CD8+ T cells sorted from blood. The receptors derive from an adult with rheumatoid arthritis.

The sample holds a few counts of this clone. The chain couples TRBV7-2 to TRBJ2-7; 7 nucleotides line up with TRBD1. The ends lost 2 bases at V and 3 bases at J; junction bases unmatched: 4. Germline CDR1 reads SGHTA; CDR2 reads FQGNSA. The CDR3 is made up of 14 amino acids. This CDR3 is CASSLRDSGYEQYF. DNA for the CDR3: TGTGCCAGCAGCTTAAGGGACAGCGGCTACGAGCAGTACTTC.

This clone is judged medium-sized. V usage is TRBV7-9 and J usage is TRBJ1-2; D unresolved. Per germline, CDR1 SEHNR and CDR2 FQNEAQ (reference sequence). V lost 5 bases and J 4 bases, leaving 14 bases between the germline ends. The CDR3 totals 14 residues. CDR3 DNA sequence: TGTGCCAGCAGCGCTATGGCGGGTACCTATGGCTACACCTTC. Residues: CASSAMAGTYGYTF.

The sample holds one count of this clone. The CDR3 coding sequence is TGTGCCAGTACCCCGCGGGGCTCGGACGAGCAGTACTTC. Amino acid sequence: CASTPRGSDEQYF. The chain couples TRBV19 to TRBJ2-7; possible D gene TRBD2, 6 bases. The germline V gene encodes CDR1 LNHDA and CDR2 SQIVND (reference sequence). V was clipped by 7 bases and J by 5 bases, with 15 bases between them. The CDR3 contains 13 residues.

The chain carries TRBV7-9 and TRBJ1-4; D is perhaps TRBD1 (6 bases). V was pared by 5 bases and J by 8 bases, with 18 bases between. Germline CDR1 and CDR2: SEHNR and FQNEAQ (reference sequence). The CDR3 length is 15 residues. Here the CDR3 reads CASSPPTGAGEKLFF. Here the CDR3 DNA reads TGTGCCAGCAGCCCCCCTACGGGGGCGGGGGAAAAACTGTTTTTT. The full variable domain, in which reference TRBV7-9 and TRBJ1-4 provide the parts outside the CDR3, is DTGVSQNPRHKITKRGQNVTFRCDPISEHNRLYWYRQTLGQGPEFLTYFQNEAQLEKSRLLSDRFSAERPKGSFSTLEIQRTEQGDSAMYLCASSPPTGAGEKLFFGSGTQLSVL.

A few counts support this clone. The chain carries TRBV5-1 and TRBJ1-1; TRBD1 might be the D (6 bases). The CDR3 length is 14 residues. The V gene lost 4 bases and the J gene lost 0 bases, with 10 bases spanning the gap. Germline CDR1 reads SGHRS; CDR2 reads YFSETQ. The CDR3 DNA is TGCGCCAGCAGCACCACAGGGATGAACACTGAAGCTTTCTTT. It is translated as CASSTTGMNTEAFF. Full variable domain (rest looked up from reference TRBV5-1 and TRBJ1-1): KAGVTQTPRYLIKTRGQQVTLSCSPISGHRSVSWYQQTPGQGLQFLFEYFSETQRNKGNFPGRFSGRQFSNSRSEMNVSTLELGDSALYLCASSTTGMNTEAFFGQGTRLTVV.

J is TRBJ2-2 and V is TRBV4-3, with D perhaps matching TRBD1 (5 bases). The CDR3 consists of 20 residues. Trimming cost V 0 bases and J 0 bases, with 20 bases left between them. Per the germline V gene, CDR1 is LGHNA and CDR2 is YSLEER. This CDR3 reads CASSQDQFAGSMANTGELFF. The CDR3 bases are TGCGCCAGCAGCCAAGATCAGTTCGCAGGGTCAATGGCGAACACCGGGGAGCTGTTTTTT.

This clone has a handful of counts. The J gene is TRBJ2-7, the V gene TRBV29-1, with D maybe TRBD1 (6 bases). CDR1 and CDR2 from the germline V gene are SQVTM and ANQGSEA. V was pared by 5 bases and J by 1 base, with 15 bases between. The CDR3 loop spans 14 amino acids. Here the CDR3 reads CSVWWLGGSYEQYF. CDR3 bases: TGCAGCGTTTGGTGGCTAGGGGGATCCTACGAGCAGTACTTC.

The rearrangement uses TRBV7-8 and TRBJ2-3, with D maybe TRBD1 (5 bases). The CDR3 contains 15 residues. V was pared by 1 base and J by 2 bases, with 10 bases between. Germline V CDR1 and CDR2: SGHVS, FQNEAQ. The CDR3 DNA reads as TGTGCCAGCAGCTTAGGCCAGGGAAACACAGATACGCAGTATTTT. Protein: CASSLGQGNTDTQYF.

The chain is built from TRBV9 and TRBJ1-1; 12 bases fit TRBD1. Germline lookup yields CDR1 SGDLS and CDR2 YYNGEE. This CDR3 region has 15 residues. V lost 3 bases and J lost 5; bases outside the gene matches: 5. The CDR3 loop reads CASSGGQGASTEAFF. In nucleotides, the CDR3 is TGTGCCAGCAGCGGGGGACAGGGGGCGAGTACTGAAGCTTTCTTT.

The chain carries TRBV7-9 and TRBJ2-3, with no clear D. The CDR3 is made up of 14 amino acids. The ends were cut back, 1 base at V and 4 bases at J, with 9 bases in the middle. CDR1 and CDR2 from the germline V gene are SEHNR and FQNEAQ (reference sequence). The CDR3 region is CASSLVRAADTQYF. The CDR3 DNA follows: TGTGCCAGCAGCTTAGTTCGGGCGGCAGATACGCAGTATTTT.

The chain recombines TRBV6-5 with TRBJ1-5, with D maybe TRBD1 (6 bases). Looked up from germline, CDR1 is MNHEY and CDR2 is SVGAGI. The V end lost 6 bases, the J end lost 4 bases, and 16 bases lay between the germline ends. This CDR3 is built from 15 residues. CDR3 in amino acids: CASSETGNRNQPQHF. CDR3 nucleotide sequence: TGTGCCAGCAGCGAAACAGGGAATAGGAATCAGCCCCAGCATTTT.

The chain combines TRBV5-1 with TRBJ1-5; a possible D gene is TRBD1 (5 bases). The germline V and J ends were trimmed by 0 bases and 4 bases, with 5 bases remaining between them. This CDR3 has 13 amino acids. Germline-derived CDR1 and CDR2 are SGHRS and YFSETQ. CDR3 nucleotides: TGCGCCAGCAGCTTGGGACAGAATCAGCCCCAGCATTTT. This encodes CASSLGQNQPQHF.

This chain links TRBV6-6 with TRBJ2-7; D call uncertain. Germline lookup yields CDR1 MNHNY and CDR2 SVGAGI (reference sequence). The length of the CDR3 is 13 residues. V shed 5 bases and J shed 0 bases, with 8 bases lying between them. CDR3 sequence: CASSPGSSYEQYF. In nucleotides, the CDR3 is TGTGCCAGCAGTCCCGGGTCCTCCTACGAGCAGTACTTC.

J is TRBJ1-1 and V is TRBV5-6; D is undetermined. The CDR3 loop spans 12 amino acids. Germline-derived CDR1 and CDR2 are SGHDT and YYEEEE. V lost 5 bases and J 5 bases, leaving 10 bases between the germline ends. The CDR3 region is CASSRTRTEAFF. DNA of the CDR3: TGTGCCAGCAGTCGGACCCGGACTGAAGCTTTCTTT.

The chain uses TRBV11-2 and TRBJ1-2; D may be TRBD1 (5 bases). Trimming took off 4 bases at V and 0 bases at J, with 9 bases between the two ends. CDR1 and CDR2 (germline): SGHAT, FQNNGV. There are 14 residues in the CDR3. CDR3 bases: TGTGCCAGCAGCTCGGCGGGGGCTAACTATGGCTACACCTTC. Its protein is CASSSAGANYGYTF.

The chain carries TRBV7-9 and TRBJ1-1; TRBD1 matches 10 bases. From germline, CDR1 is SEHNR and CDR2 FQNEAQ (reference sequence). The CDR3 is made up of 15 amino acids. Trimming removed 4 bases from V and 2 bases from J; junction bases left unmatched: 4. CDR3 bases: TGTGCCAGCAGCTGGGGACAGGGGCCCAACACTGAAGCTTTCTTT. Translating gives CASSWGQGPNTEAFF.

This clone was observed a handful of times. The genes are TRBV28 and TRBJ2-7; TRBD1 aligns across 8 bases. This CDR3 contains 14 residues. Germline CDR1 reads MDHEN; CDR2 reads SYDVKM. Unmatched junction bases numbered 6, after V lost 6 bases and J lost 2 bases. Here the CDR3 DNA reads TGTGCCAGCAGGCCGGGACAGGTCACCTACGAGCAGTACTTC. It encodes CASRPGQVTYEQYF.

This chain uses TRBV6-5 with TRBJ2-7; D may be TRBD1 (5 bases). In germline, CDR1 is MNHEY, CDR2 SVGAGI. The CDR3 sequence is 11 residues long. Trimming stripped 6 bases from V and 3 bases from J, with 6 bases between. In DNA, the CDR3 is TGTGCCAGCAGGCAGGGCTACGAGCAGTACTTC. Its translation: CASRQGYEQYF.

The gene calls are TRBV5-1 and TRBJ2-5; D is unclear. Matching the DNA end better, TRBJ2-7 makes the J call doubtful. The CDR3 is 14 amino acids. The germline V gene encodes CDR1 SGHRS and CDR2 YFSETQ. CDR3 nucleotide sequence: TGCGCCAGCAGCCACCCACAGCGCGCCTACGAGCAGTACTTC. Encoded protein: CASSHPQRAYEQYF.

This clone appeared once. The chain is built from TRBV7-6 and TRBJ1-2, with 8 positions matching TRBD1. The V gene's germline CDR1 is SGHVS and CDR2 FNYEAQ. With V trimmed by 4 bases and J by 4 bases, 5 bases remained unmatched. This CDR3 has 14 residues. DNA for the CDR3: TGTGCCAGCAGCTCCTCAGGGGGCGCCTATGGCTACACCTTC. As protein: CASSSSGGAYGYTF.